The following is a T cell receptor (beta chain) sequence with its context. This specimen comes from a study of cytomegalovirus exposure and HLA in healthy donors. V lost 0 bases and J lost 1, with 9 bases in between. The CDR3 contains 15 residues. Germline V gives CDR1 SGHRS, CDR2 YFSETQ. The PCR was carried out with 60 Vbeta primers and 13 Jbeta primers. This table comes from immunoSEQ multiplex PCR, and its TCRdb copy is limited to in-frame clones, with some not included. This sample has approximately 58,000 clones, with roughly 83% found just once. Input material: PBMCs. This clonotype was obtained from a man aged 25-45 years in good health and CMV-seronegative. The chain recombines TRBV5-1 with TRBJ2-3, with unresolved D. The CDR3 DNA is TGCGCCAGCAGCTTGGCCATATTAGGCACAGATACGCAGTATTTT. This gives the protein CASSLAILGTDTQYF.